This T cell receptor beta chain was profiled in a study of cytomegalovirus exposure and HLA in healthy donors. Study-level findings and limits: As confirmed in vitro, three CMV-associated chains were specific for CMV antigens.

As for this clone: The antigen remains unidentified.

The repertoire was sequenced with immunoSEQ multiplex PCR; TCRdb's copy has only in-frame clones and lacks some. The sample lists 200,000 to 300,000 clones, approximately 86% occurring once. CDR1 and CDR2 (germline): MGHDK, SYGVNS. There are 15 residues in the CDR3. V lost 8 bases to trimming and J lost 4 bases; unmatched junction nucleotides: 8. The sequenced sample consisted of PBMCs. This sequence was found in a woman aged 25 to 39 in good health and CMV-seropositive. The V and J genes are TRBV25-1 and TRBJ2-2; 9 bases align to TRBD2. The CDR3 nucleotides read TGTGCCAGCGAACTGACTAGCGGATTCACCGGGGAGCTGTTTTTT. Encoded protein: CASELTSGFTGELFF.